A selection of T cell receptor beta chains follows, all from one sample in a study of CD4 T cells in relation to SARS-CoV-2 and coronaviruses. Generated by immunoSEQ multiplex PCR, the TCRdb table keeps only in-frame clones and is missing some. Among about 22,000 clones listed, roughly 80% were seen once. Their cognate antigens are unknown. The specimen was CD4+ T cells from PBMCs, cultured in vitro. These receptors were obtained from a human donor in good health. Each CDR3 is given with its conserved first and last residue. The D gene is left open where the match is weak. Where a row states a size, it is once, few, many or the class of an expanded clone; other rows omit it.

size,J,D,V,CDR3,DNA
-,TRBJ2-5,TRBD2,TRBV7-9,CASSFYLAGVGETQYF,TGTGCCAGCAGCTTCTATCTAGCGGGAGTGGGAGAGACCCAGTACTTC
-,TRBJ1-4,TRBD1,TRBV7-2,CASSLGTGGGEKLFF,TGTGCCAGCAGCTTAGGGACAGGGGGAGGCGAAAAACTGTTTTTT
-,TRBJ2-7,-,TRBV18,CASSSDSVGYEQYF,TGTGCCAGCTCTTCGGACTCGGTTGGATACGAGCAGTACTTC
-,TRBJ2-1,-,TRBV7-3,CASSLIRSGSYNEQFF,TGTGCCAGCAGCTTAATAAGGAGCGGATCTTACAATGAGCAGTTCTTC
once,TRBJ2-7,-,TRBV9,CASSVVGGQNYEQYF,TGTGCCAGCAGCGTAGTCGGGGGACAGAACTACGAGCAGTACTTC
-,TRBJ2-3,-,TRBV5-4,CASSLESGVDTQYF,TGTGCCAGCAGCTTGGAATCCGGGGTAGATACGCAGTATTTT
-,TRBJ1-2,-,TRBV12-3/TRBV12-4,CASSRDLTYGYTF,TGTGCCAGCAGTCGGGACTTAACGTATGGCTACACCTTC
-,TRBJ2-3,-,TRBV24-1,CATSDLGTVGTDTQYF,TGTGCCACCAGTGATTTGGGCACGGTCGGCACAGATACGCAGTATTTT
once,TRBJ2-7,TRBD2,TRBV23-1,CASSRTSGGYEQYF,TGCGCCAGCAGTCGGACATCGGGGGGCTACGAGCAGTACTTC
-,TRBJ1-1,-,TRBV11-2,CASSAETQNTEAFF,TGTGCCAGCAGCGCTGAGACTCAGAACACTGAAGCTTTCTTT
-,TRBJ1-4,-,TRBV7-9,CASSLGGGRDEKLFF,TGTGCCAGCAGCTTGGGGGGGGGAAGGGATGAAAAACTGTTTTTT
-,TRBJ1-6,TRBD1,TRBV4-2,CASSPDRVNSPLHF,TGTGCCAGCAGCCCCGACAGGGTTAATTCACCCCTCCACTTT
-,TRBJ1-6,TRBD1,TRBV18,CASSPTDRRGYSPLHF,TGTGCCAGCTCACCAACGGACAGGAGAGGTTACTCACCCCTCCACTTT
few,TRBJ1-2,-,TRBV6-6,CASTGFGGYTF,TGTGCCAGCACAGGGTTTGGTGGCTACACCTTC
few,TRBJ1-3,-,TRBV5-1,CASSPGGGTGNTIYF,TGCGCCAGCAGCCCCGGCGGGGGGACTGGAAACACCATATATTTT
-,TRBJ1-1,TRBD1,TRBV30,CAWSMDRDPNTEAFF,TGTGCCTGGAGTATGGACAGGGACCCGAACACTGAAGCTTTCTTT
-,TRBJ1-1,-,TRBV29-1,CSVGGVMNTEAFF,TGCAGCGTGGGGGGGGTAATGAACACTGAAGCTTTCTTT
few,TRBJ2-2,-,TRBV6-5,CASSYSTSTGELFF,TGTGCCAGCAGTTACTCTACTAGCACCGGGGAGCTGTTTTTT
large,TRBJ1-5,-,TRBV21-1,CARPGQGPQHF,TGTGCCAGACCGGGGCAGGGGCCCCAGCATTTT
-,TRBJ2-2,-,TRBV19,CASSRAGITNTGELFF,TGTGCCAGTAGTAGGGCGGGAATTACGAACACCGGGGAGCTGTTTTTT
-,TRBJ2-1,-,TRBV2,CASKGGRVLRDPVLGAESSDEQFF,TGTGCCAGTAAGGGAGGAAGGGTTCTACGGGACCCTGTACTCGGGGCGGAGAGCAGCGATGAGCAGTTCTTC
few,TRBJ2-7,-,TRBV11-2,CASSLGTQDEQYF,TGTGCCAGCAGCTTGGGAACTCAGGACGAGCAGTACTTC
-,TRBJ1-1,TRBD1,TRBV27,CASAGTGGAEAFF,TGTGCCAGCGCCGGGACAGGGGGAGCTGAAGCTTTCTTT
-,TRBJ1-3,TRBD1,TRBV18,CASSAFLTGETGNTIYF,TGTGCCAGCTCAGCATTCCTAACAGGGGAAACGGGAAACACCATATATTTT
-,TRBJ1-4,TRBD1,TRBV6-5,CATRKGQGNEKLFF,TGTGCCACACGGAAGGGACAGGGGAATGAAAAACTGTTTTTT
-,TRBJ1-4,TRBD1,TRBV5-4,CASSRKTGEGLFF,TGTGCCAGCAGCCGAAAAACAGGGGAAGGACTGTTTTTT
-,TRBJ2-1,-,TRBV14,CASSQVGRTNGAYNEQFF,TGTGCCAGCAGCCAAGTAGGTCGGACGAACGGAGCCTACAATGAGCAGTTCTTC
medium-sized,TRBJ2-7,-,TRBV3-1/TRBV3-2,CASSQVGGDSSYEQYF,TGTGCCAGCAGCCAAGTGGGAGGCGATAGCTCCTACGAGCAGTACTTC
few,TRBJ1-1,-,TRBV18,CASSPFFGHKNTEAFF,TGTGCCAGCTCACCATTTTTTGGACACAAGAACACTGAAGCTTTCTTT
-,TRBJ1-1,-,TRBV18,CASSPLTGSGAFF,TGTGCCAGCTCACCACTTACAGGGAGTGGAGCTTTCTTT
once,TRBJ1-4,-,TRBV18,CASSYRVPTTNEKLFF,TGTGCCAGCTCATACAGGGTTCCTACAACTAATGAAAAACTGTTTTTT
-,TRBJ2-1,TRBD2,TRBV5-1,CASSLDLAGGPRLDEQFF,TGCGCCAGCAGCTTGGATCTAGCGGGAGGGCCGCGGTTGGATGAGCAGTTCTTC
-,TRBJ2-4,-,TRBV13,CASSLVGGSRNIQYF,TGTGCCAGCAGCTTAGTCGGGGGATCGAGGAACATTCAGTACTTC
-,TRBJ2-5,-,TRBV7-3,CASSLTPGIRETQYF,TGTGCCAGCAGCTTAACTCCAGGGATACGGGAGACCCAGTACTTC
-,TRBJ1-4,-,TRBV27,CASSFSGTINEKLFF,TGTGCCAGCAGTTTCAGTGGGACAATCAATGAAAAACTGTTTTTT
-,TRBJ2-7,-,TRBV27,CASSLAGMGEQYF,TGTGCCAGCAGTTTAGCTGGGATGGGCGAGCAGTACTTC
-,TRBJ2-1,-,TRBV30,CAWSVHGYNEQFF,TGTGCCTGGAGTGTACATGGATACAATGAGCAGTTCTTC
-,TRBJ1-5,-,TRBV6-4,CASRMDSNSNQPQHF,TGTGCCAGCAGGATGGACAGCAATAGCAATCAGCCCCAGCATTTT
-,TRBJ2-7,-,TRBV11-2,CASRAYGARTAYEQYF,TGTGCCAGTAGAGCTTACGGAGCCCGAACCGCCTACGAGCAGTACTTC